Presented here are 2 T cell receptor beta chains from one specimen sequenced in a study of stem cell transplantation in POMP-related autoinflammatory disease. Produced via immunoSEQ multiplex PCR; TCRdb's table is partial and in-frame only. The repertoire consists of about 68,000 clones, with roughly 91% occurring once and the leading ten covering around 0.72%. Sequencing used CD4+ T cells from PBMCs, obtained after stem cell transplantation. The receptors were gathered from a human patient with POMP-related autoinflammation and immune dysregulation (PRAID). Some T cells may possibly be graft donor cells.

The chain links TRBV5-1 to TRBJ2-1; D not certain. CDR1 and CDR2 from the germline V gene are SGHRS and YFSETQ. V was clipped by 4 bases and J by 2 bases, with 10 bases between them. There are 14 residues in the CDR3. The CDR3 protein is CASSSGRAYNEQFF. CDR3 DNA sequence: TGCGCCAGCAGCAGTGGACGGGCCTACAATGAGCAGTTCTTC.

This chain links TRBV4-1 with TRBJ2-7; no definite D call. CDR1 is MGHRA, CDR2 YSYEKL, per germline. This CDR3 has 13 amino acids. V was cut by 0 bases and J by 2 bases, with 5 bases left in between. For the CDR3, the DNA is TGCGCCAGCAGCCAAGATAGTCCCTACGAGCAGTACTTC. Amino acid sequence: CASSQDSPYEQYF.